The present TCR beta chain was sequenced within a study of T cells in localized non-small cell lung cancer. Regarding the study as a whole: The highest T cell clonality was in uninvolved adjacent lung, above tumor. Of the top 100 tumor clones, median about 56 were in adjacent lung, about 26 among its top 100. Greater blood T cell density accompanied longer overall survival.

Notes on this clone: Its antigen is as yet unknown.

Assay: immunoSEQ multiplex PCR; the TCRdb copy retains only in-frame clones and omits some. Among tens of thousands of clones listed, 84% were seen once. Material: peripheral blood, obtained before any cancer treatment. The clonotype comes from a female donor of 60 years or more with stage I lung adenocarcinoma.

Here the CDR3 reads CASRWTGSNYGYTF. DNA for the CDR3: TGTGCCAGCAGATGGACAGGTAGCAACTATGGCTACACCTTC. The chain uses TRBV2 and TRBJ1-2; 7 positions agree with TRBD1. CDR3 length: 14 amino acids. Germline CDR1 reads SNHLY; CDR2 reads FYNNEI. Trimming took 6 bases from V and 2 from J; bases not matched to a gene: 6. The complete variable domain, with remaining parts taken from reference TRBV2 and TRBJ1-2, reads EPEVTQTPSHQVTQMGQEVILRCVPISNHLYFYWYRQILGQKVEFLVSFYNNEISEKSEIFDDQFSVERPDGSNFTLKIRSTKLEDSAMYFCASRWTGSNYGYTFGSGTRLTVV.